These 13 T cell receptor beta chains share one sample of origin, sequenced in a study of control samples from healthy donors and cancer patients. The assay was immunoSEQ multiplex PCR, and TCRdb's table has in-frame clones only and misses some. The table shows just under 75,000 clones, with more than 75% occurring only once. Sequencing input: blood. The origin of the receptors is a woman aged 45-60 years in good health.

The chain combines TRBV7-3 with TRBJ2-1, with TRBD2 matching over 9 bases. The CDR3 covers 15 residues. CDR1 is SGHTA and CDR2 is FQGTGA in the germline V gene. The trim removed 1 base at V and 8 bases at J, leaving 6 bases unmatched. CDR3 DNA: TGTGCCAGCAGCTTAATAGCGGGAGCGATCGATGAGCAGTTCTTC. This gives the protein CASSLIAGAIDEQFF.

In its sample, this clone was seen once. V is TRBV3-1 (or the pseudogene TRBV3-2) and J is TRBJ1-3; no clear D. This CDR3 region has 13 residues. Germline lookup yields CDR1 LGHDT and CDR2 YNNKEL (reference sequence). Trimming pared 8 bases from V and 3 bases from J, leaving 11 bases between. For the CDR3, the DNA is TGTGCCAGCCGGGGTTTAGATGGAAACACCATATATTTT. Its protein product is CASRGLDGNTIYF.

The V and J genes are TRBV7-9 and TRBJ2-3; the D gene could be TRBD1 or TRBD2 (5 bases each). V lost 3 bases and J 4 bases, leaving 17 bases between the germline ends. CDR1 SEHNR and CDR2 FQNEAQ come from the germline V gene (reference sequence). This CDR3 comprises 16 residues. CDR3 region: CASSLDWKGVADTQYF. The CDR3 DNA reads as TGTGCCAGCAGCTTGGACTGGAAAGGGGTGGCAGATACGCAGTATTTT.

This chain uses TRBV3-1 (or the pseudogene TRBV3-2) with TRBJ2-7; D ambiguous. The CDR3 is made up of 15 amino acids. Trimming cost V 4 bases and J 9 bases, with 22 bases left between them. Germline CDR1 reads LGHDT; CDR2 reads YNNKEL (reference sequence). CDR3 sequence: CASSPSETRHIGQYF. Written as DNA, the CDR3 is TGTGCCAGCAGCCCGTCCGAGACCCGCCATATCGGGCAGTACTTC.

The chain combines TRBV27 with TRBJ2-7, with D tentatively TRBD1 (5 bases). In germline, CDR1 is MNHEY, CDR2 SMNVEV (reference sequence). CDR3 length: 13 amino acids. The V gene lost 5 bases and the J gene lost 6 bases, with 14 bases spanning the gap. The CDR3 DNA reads TGTGCCAGCAGTCGTGAACCTAGGGGCGAGCAGTACTTC. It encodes CASSREPRGEQYF.

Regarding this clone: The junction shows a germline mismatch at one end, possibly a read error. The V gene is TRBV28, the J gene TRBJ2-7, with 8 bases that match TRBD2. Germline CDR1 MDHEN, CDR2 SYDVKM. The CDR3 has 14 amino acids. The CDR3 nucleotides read TGTGCCAGCACTTTAGCTGGCGGGGGGTACGAGCAGTACTTC. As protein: CASTLAGGGYEQYF.

The CDR3 bases are TGTGCCAGCAGCTTTCAAGAGGGCTACACCTTC. Translation: CASSFQEGYTF. The chain couples TRBV7-9 to TRBJ1-2, with D unclear. V was clipped by 3 bases and J by 8 bases, with 7 bases between them. The germline gives CDR1 SEHNR, CDR2 FQNEAQ (reference sequence). There are 11 residues in the CDR3.

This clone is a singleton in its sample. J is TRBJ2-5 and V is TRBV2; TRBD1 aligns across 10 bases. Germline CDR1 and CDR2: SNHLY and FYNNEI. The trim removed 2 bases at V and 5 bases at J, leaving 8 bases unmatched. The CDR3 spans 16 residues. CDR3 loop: CASSENLGQGLETQYF. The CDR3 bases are TGTGCCAGCAGTGAAAACCTGGGACAGGGGTTGGAGACCCAGTACTTC. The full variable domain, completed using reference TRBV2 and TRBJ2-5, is EPEVTQTPSHQVTQMGQEVILRCVPISNHLYFYWYRQILGQKVEFLVSFYNNEISEKSEIFDDQFSVERPDGSNFTLKIRSTKLEDSAMYFCASSENLGQGLETQYFGPGTRLLVL.

The CDR3 here is CASRGNRGLANEAFF. The DNA of the CDR3 is TGTGCCAGCAGAGGGAACAGGGGCTTGGCGAATGAAGCTTTCTTT. J is TRBJ1-1 and V is TRBV6-5; 7 positions agree with TRBD1. Germline assignment: CDR1 MNHEY and CDR2 SVGAGI. The length of the CDR3 is 15 residues. The V gene end was trimmed by 6 bases and the J gene end by 7 bases; junction bases not matched to a gene: 14.

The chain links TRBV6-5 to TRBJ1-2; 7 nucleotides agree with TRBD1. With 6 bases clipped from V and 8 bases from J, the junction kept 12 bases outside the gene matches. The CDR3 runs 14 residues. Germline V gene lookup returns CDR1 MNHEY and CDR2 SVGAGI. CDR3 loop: CASRSQGRDRGYTF. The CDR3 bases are TGTGCCAGCAGATCACAGGGGCGAGATCGCGGCTACACCTTC.

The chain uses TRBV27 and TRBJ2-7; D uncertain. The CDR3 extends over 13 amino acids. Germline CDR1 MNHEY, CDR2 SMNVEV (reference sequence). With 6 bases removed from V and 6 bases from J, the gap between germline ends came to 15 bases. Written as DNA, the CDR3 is TGTGCCAGCAGCCGACACAGAAATACCGAGCAGTACTTC. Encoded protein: CASSRHRNTEQYF.

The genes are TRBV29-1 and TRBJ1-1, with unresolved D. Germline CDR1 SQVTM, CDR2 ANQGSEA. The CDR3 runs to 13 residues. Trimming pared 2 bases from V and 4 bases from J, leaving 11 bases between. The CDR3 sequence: CSVERGLSTEAFF. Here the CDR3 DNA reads TGCAGCGTTGAACGAGGGTTGAGCACTGAAGCTTTCTTT. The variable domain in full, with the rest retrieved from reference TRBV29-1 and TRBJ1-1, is SAVISQKPSRDICQRGTSLTIQCQVDSQVTMMFWYRQQPGQSLTLIATANQGSEATYESGFVIDKFPISRPNLTFSTLTVSNMSPEDSSIYLCSVERGLSTEAFFGQGTRLTVV.

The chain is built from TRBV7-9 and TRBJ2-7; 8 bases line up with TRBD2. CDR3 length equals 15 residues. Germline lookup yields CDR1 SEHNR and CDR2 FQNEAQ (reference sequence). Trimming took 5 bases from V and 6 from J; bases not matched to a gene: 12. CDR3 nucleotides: TGTGCCAGCAGCGGATCACTAGCGGCTCCTTCCGAGCAGTACTTC. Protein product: CASSGSLAAPSEQYF.